This T cell receptor beta chain came from a study of graft-versus-host responses after intestinal transplantation. Study-wide background: All recipients were given anti-thymocyte globulin induction, and tacrolimus and steroids were then administered for 3 to 4 years.

Repertoires were generated with immunoSEQ multiplex PCR, while TCRdb's copy carries only in-frame clones and drops some. This sample yields 25,000 to 35,000 clones, of which around 92% are seen a single time; roughly 0.7% belongs to the top ten. With V trimmed by 6 bases and J by 1 base, 7 bases remained unmatched. CDR1 and CDR2 from the germline V gene are GTSNPN and SVGIG (reference sequence). The CDR3 spans 14 residues. The sample was PBMCs, taken approximately 66 days after intestinal transplant. The origin of this receptor is a human patient who received an intestinal transplant, so some T cells may come from the graft donor. The chain uses TRBV30 and TRBJ1-2, with 8 bases fitting TRBD1. The CDR3 DNA reads TGTGCCTGCCTAGGGACAGGAAGTAACTATGGCTACACCTTC. Amino acid sequence: CACLGTGSNYGYTF.